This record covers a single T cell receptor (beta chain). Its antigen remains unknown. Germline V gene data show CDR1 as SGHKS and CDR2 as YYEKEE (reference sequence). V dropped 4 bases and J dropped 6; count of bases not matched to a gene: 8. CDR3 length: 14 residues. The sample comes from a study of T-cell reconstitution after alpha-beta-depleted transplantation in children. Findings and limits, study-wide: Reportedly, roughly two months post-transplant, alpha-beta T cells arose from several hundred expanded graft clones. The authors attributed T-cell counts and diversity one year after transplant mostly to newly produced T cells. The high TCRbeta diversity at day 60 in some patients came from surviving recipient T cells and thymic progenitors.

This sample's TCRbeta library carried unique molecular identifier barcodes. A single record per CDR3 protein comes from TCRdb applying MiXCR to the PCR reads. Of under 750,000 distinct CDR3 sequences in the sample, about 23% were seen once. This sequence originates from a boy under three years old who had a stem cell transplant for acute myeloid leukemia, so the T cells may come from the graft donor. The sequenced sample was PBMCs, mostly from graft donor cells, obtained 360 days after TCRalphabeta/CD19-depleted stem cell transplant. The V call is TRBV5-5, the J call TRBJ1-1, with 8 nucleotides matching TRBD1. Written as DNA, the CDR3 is TGTGCCAGCAGCCTATCCAGGGGGCAGGCTGAAGCTTTCTTT. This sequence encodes CASSLSRGQAEAFF. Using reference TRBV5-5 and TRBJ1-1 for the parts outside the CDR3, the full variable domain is DAGVTQSPTHLIKTRGQQVTLRCSPISGHKSVSWYQQVLGQGPQFIFQYYEKEERGRGNFPDRFSARQFPNYSSELNVNALLLGDSALYLCASSLSRGQAEAFFGQGTRLTVV.